The present TCR beta chain was sequenced within a study of blood T cell repertoires in COVID-19. About the study: Acute-phase and convalescent COVID-19 samples originated in the United States, Italy and Spain. The cDNA or gDNA used as material had been derived from T cells, B-cell-depleted T cells, or PBMCs.

The table came from immunoSEQ multiplex PCR; TCRdb's copy has only in-frame clones and leaves some out. The sample lists 100,000 or so clones, about three quarters seen once, with roughly 6% in the top ten. This clone was seen a single time. With V trimmed by 5 bases and J by 2 bases, 3 bases remained unmatched. This CDR3 has 14 residues. Germline values: CDR1 SGHTA, CDR2 FQGNSA. The receptor was isolated from a man of 80 years or more with acute or convalescent COVID-19. Sequenced sample: peripheral blood. The V and J genes are TRBV7-2 and TRBJ2-7; 10 bases map to TRBD1. In nucleotides, the CDR3 is TGTGCCAGCAGCCGGGACAGGGGAACCTACGAGCAGTACTTC. As protein: CASSRDRGTYEQYF.